A single sample is the source of the 23 T cell receptor beta chains below, sequenced in a study of shared clonotypes between healthy human individuals. Profiling relied on immunoSEQ multiplex PCR, and the TCRdb table lists in-frame clones only, not all of them. The table shows 1.4 million or so clones, with just under 99% occurring only once. Specimen: naive CD4+ T cells sorted from blood. The subset is: CD45RA+ positively selected. The receptors shown here come from a man aged 30 to 39 in good health.

J is TRBJ2-5 and V is TRBV9, with TRBD1 matching over 10 bases. Per germline, CDR1 SGDLS and CDR2 YYNGEE. The V and J ends lost 0 bases and 4 bases, in that order; junction bases with no gene match: 3. The CDR3 totals 15 residues. The CDR3 DNA reads TGTGCCAGCAGCGTAGGACAGGGGGCACCAGAGACCCAGTACTTC. Translation gives CASSVGQGAPETQYF.

This chain joins TRBV19 and TRBJ1-5; no clear D gene. CDR3 length: 16 residues. Trimming left V 7 bases short and J 2 bases short, with 18 bases between. Looked up from germline, CDR1 is LNHDA and CDR2 is SQIVND (reference sequence). DNA for the CDR3: TGTGCCAGTACCAAAAGGAGAGGAAAAGGCAATCAGCCCCAGCATTTT. Translating it yields CASTKRRGKGNQPQHF.

This sequence joins TRBV5-1 and TRBJ2-7; 14 bases are shared with TRBD2. The CDR3 is 15 amino acids. Germline trimming cut 4 bases from V and 6 bases from J; bases unmatched to any gene: 6. CDR1 is SGHRS, CDR2 YFSETQ, per germline. CDR3 sequence: CASSPGLAGALEQYF. CDR3 nucleotide sequence: TGCGCCAGCAGCCCGGGACTAGCGGGAGCTCTCGAGCAGTACTTC.

The chain couples TRBV7-2 to TRBJ2-7; the D is unclear. The germline CDR1 and CDR2 sequences are SGHTA and FQGNSA. V was trimmed by 5 bases and J by 7 bases, leaving 12 bases between them. This CDR3 is 12 amino acids long. The CDR3 region has the DNA TGTGCCAGCAGCCCCGGGCCGCGGGAGCAGTACTTC. As protein: CASSPGPREQYF.

This clone was observed a single time. The chain uses TRBV11-2 and TRBJ2-1; D unclear. The CDR3 consists of 13 residues. The germline V gene has CDR1 SGHAT and CDR2 FQNNGV. V shed 3 bases and J shed 8 bases, with 11 bases lying between them. The CDR3 nucleotides read TGTGCCAGCAGCTTTCGTGACCCCGATGAGCAGTTCTTC. As protein: CASSFRDPDEQFF. Looking up the rest from reference TRBV11-2 and TRBJ2-1 gives the full variable domain: EAGVAQSPRYKIIEKRQSVAFWCNPISGHATLYWYQQILGQGPKLLIQFQNNGVVDDSQLPKDRFSAERLKGVDSTLKIQPAKLEDSAVYLCASSFRDPDEQFFGPGTRLTVL.

This clone has only one observation. This chain connects TRBV6-6 to TRBJ2-1, with 11 bases lining up with TRBD2. This CDR3 has 15 amino acids. V lost 6 bases, J lost 6 bases, and 7 bases stayed unmatched. CDR1 is MNHNY and CDR2 is SVGAGI in the germline V gene (reference sequence). CDR3 bases: TGTGCCAGCAGGGTATTACTAGCGGGAGCCAATGAGCAGTTCTTC. Translated: CASRVLLAGANEQFF.

This clone showed up just once. This chain joins TRBV5-1 and TRBJ2-2; a possible D gene is TRBD1 (6 bases). The length of the CDR3 is 15 residues. V lost 4 bases to trimming and J lost 0 bases, with 10 bases between them. The germline gives CDR1 SGHRS, CDR2 YFSETQ. CDR3 sequence reads: CASSGTGSNTGELFF. The CDR3 DNA reads TGCGCCAGCAGCGGAACAGGGTCGAACACCGGGGAGCTGTTTTTT.

A note on this clone: Additional DNA sequences in this sample encode the identical CDR3. This chain links TRBV9 with TRBJ1-1; unclear D gene. This CDR3 contains 14 residues. V shed 0 bases and J shed 1 base, with 7 bases lying between them. CDR1 and CDR2 from the germline V gene are SGDLS and YYNGEE. For the CDR3, the DNA is TGTGCCAGCAGCGTAGTCGATTCGAACACTGAAGCTTTCTTT. Translation: CASSVVDSNTEAFF.

This clone was detected once. The rearrangement joins TRBV11-2 to TRBJ2-1; D possibly corresponds to TRBD2 (6 bases). V shed 5 bases and J shed 2 bases, with 10 bases lying between them. The CDR3 runs 14 residues. Per the germline V gene, CDR1 is SGHAT and CDR2 is FQNNGV. For the CDR3, the DNA is TGTGCCAGCAGCATCTTAGCGGCCTACAATGAGCAGTTCTTC. This sequence encodes CASSILAAYNEQFF. The entire variable domain, with the rest obtained from reference TRBV11-2 and TRBJ2-1, is as follows: EAGVAQSPRYKIIEKRQSVAFWCNPISGHATLYWYQQILGQGPKLLIQFQNNGVVDDSQLPKDRFSAERLKGVDSTLKIQPAKLEDSAVYLCASSILAAYNEQFFGPGTRLTVL.

The chain links TRBV9 to TRBJ2-7; the D call may be TRBD1 or TRBD2 (7 bases each). Trimming removed 4 bases at V and 4 bases at J, with 15 bases between. Looked up from germline, CDR1 is SGDLS and CDR2 is YYNGEE. The CDR3 has 14 amino acids. This CDR3 reads CASSRSGGEYEQYF. The CDR3, as DNA: TGTGCCAGCAGCCGTTCAGGGGGGGAGTACGAGCAGTACTTC.

The chain uses TRBV7-9 and TRBJ1-1, with D uncertain. This CDR3 comprises 15 residues. V was clipped by 5 bases and J by 0 bases, with 13 bases between them. CDR1 is SEHNR and CDR2 is FQNEAQ in the germline V gene (reference sequence). The CDR3 DNA reads as TGTGCCAGCAGCCTCCGACTTCCCTTGAACACTGAAGCTTTCTTT. This sequence encodes CASSLRLPLNTEAFF. Full variable domain (rest looked up from reference TRBV7-9 and TRBJ1-1): DTGVSQNPRHKITKRGQNVTFRCDPISEHNRLYWYRQTLGQGPEFLTYFQNEAQLEKSRLLSDRFSAERPKGSFSTLEIQRTEQGDSAMYLCASSLRLPLNTEAFFGQGTRLTVV.

This chain uses TRBV10-3 with TRBJ2-7, with D uncertain. This CDR3 spans 16 amino acids. V was trimmed by 0 bases and J by 3 bases, leaving 15 bases between them. Germline V gene lookup returns CDR1 ENHRY and CDR2 SYGVKD. This CDR3 is CAISESKGLPFYEQYF. The CDR3 coding sequence is TGTGCCATCAGTGAGTCGAAGGGTCTTCCCTTCTACGAGCAGTACTTC.

The chain employs TRBV29-1 and TRBJ1-4; D call uncertain. The length of the CDR3 is 12 residues. V dropped 4 bases and J dropped 0 bases, with 3 bases sitting between them. Per germline, CDR1 SQVTM and CDR2 ANQGSEA. The CDR3 reads CSVGTTNEKLFF. The DNA for the CDR3 is TGCAGCGTTGGTACAACTAATGAAAAACTGTTTTTT.

J is TRBJ2-3 and V is TRBV10-1, with 7 bases matching TRBD2. The CDR3 runs to 13 residues. The germline CDR1 and CDR2 sequences are WNHNN and SYGVQD (reference sequence). V trimming: 6 bases; J trimming: 6 bases; junction bases outside the gene matches: 6. The CDR3 loop is CASSWDYGDTQYF. Here the CDR3 DNA reads TGCGCCAGCAGCTGGGACTACGGTGATACGCAGTATTTT.

The V call is TRBV10-3, the J call TRBJ2-7; TRBD2 might be the D (6 bases). Germline CDR1 is ENHRY and CDR2 is SYGVKD. The CDR3 loop spans 13 amino acids. Between the trimmed V and J ends, which lost 11 bases and 3 bases, there was a span of 17 bases. This chain's CDR3 is CAVGRGADYEQYF. The CDR3 DNA is TGTGCCGTGGGTCGCGGGGCGGACTACGAGCAGTACTTC.

The DNA for the CDR3 is TGTGCCAGCAGCTTAGCTTGGCAGCCCCAGCATTTT. The encoded protein is CASSLAWQPQHF. This sequence joins TRBV7-9 and TRBJ1-5; no firm D call. The V gene's germline CDR1 is SEHNR and CDR2 FQNEAQ (reference sequence). V was shortened by 0 bases and J by 7 bases, with 4 bases between the two germline ends. The CDR3 covers 12 residues.

The chain recombines TRBV9 with TRBJ2-2; unclear D gene. Looked up from germline, CDR1 is SGDLS and CDR2 is YYNGEE. The V end was cut by 3 bases, the J end by 0 bases, with 15 bases between. This CDR3 is built from 17 residues. The CDR3 sequence: CASSEYLLGPNTGELFF. CDR3 sequence (DNA): TGTGCCAGCAGCGAATACCTCCTCGGACCGAACACCGGGGAGCTGTTTTTT.

The J gene is TRBJ1-1, the V gene TRBV5-1; D is undetermined. Germline V gene lookup returns CDR1 SGHRS and CDR2 YFSETQ. V was pared by 0 bases and J by 0 bases, with 9 bases between. The CDR3 is 15 amino acids. The CDR3: CASSLGTDLNTEAFF. For the CDR3, the DNA is TGCGCCAGCAGCTTGGGAACAGACTTGAACACTGAAGCTTTCTTT.

The CDR3 sequence is CATLLRDFGGWDSNQPQHF. CDR3 DNA sequence: TGTGCCACCCTCCTAAGGGACTTCGGGGGATGGGATAGCAATCAGCCCCAGCATTTT. The rearrangement links TRBV7-3 to TRBJ1-5; weak D call: TRBD1 (5 bases). The CDR3 runs 19 residues. V lost 10 bases and J lost 0, with 28 bases in between. Germline CDR1 and CDR2: SGHTA and FQGTGA.

V is TRBV27 and J is TRBJ2-4, with D unclear. CDR1 is MNHEY and CDR2 is SMNVEV in the germline V gene (reference sequence). CDR3 length equals 17 residues. Trimming shortened V by 5 bases and J by 1 base, and 18 bases separated the two germline ends. CDR3 loop: CASSTIEAFAAKNIQYF. The CDR3 DNA reads TGTGCCAGCAGTACTATCGAGGCGTTTGCGGCCAAAAACATTCAGTACTTC.

CDR3 in DNA: TGTGCCAGCAGCTTGGTTCGAGGGGGGAGCTACACCTTC. Its translation is CASSLVRGGSYTF. The chain carries TRBV7-8 and TRBJ1-2; possible D gene TRBD1, 6 bases. CDR3 length: 13 amino acids. Deletions cut 3 bases from V and 9 bases from J, with 14 bases between. Germline CDR1 SGHVS, CDR2 FQNEAQ.

J is TRBJ2-1 and V is TRBV7-9; D is possibly TRBD2 (6 bases). There are 14 residues in the CDR3. CDR1 SEHNR and CDR2 FQNEAQ come from the germline V gene (reference sequence). V was pared by 8 bases and J by 2 bases, with 13 bases between. The CDR3 sequence: CASLASGPYNEQFF. The DNA of the CDR3 is TGTGCCAGCCTAGCGTCTGGTCCCTACAATGAGCAGTTCTTC.

This sequence joins TRBV2 and TRBJ2-1, with D unclear. CDR1 SNHLY and CDR2 FYNNEI come from the germline V gene. Trimming took 2 bases from V and 9 from J, leaving 5 bases between them. The CDR3 runs to 11 residues. The CDR3 coding sequence is TGTGCCAGCAGTGAATGGGGTGAGCAGTTCTTC. This sequence encodes CASSEWGEQFF.